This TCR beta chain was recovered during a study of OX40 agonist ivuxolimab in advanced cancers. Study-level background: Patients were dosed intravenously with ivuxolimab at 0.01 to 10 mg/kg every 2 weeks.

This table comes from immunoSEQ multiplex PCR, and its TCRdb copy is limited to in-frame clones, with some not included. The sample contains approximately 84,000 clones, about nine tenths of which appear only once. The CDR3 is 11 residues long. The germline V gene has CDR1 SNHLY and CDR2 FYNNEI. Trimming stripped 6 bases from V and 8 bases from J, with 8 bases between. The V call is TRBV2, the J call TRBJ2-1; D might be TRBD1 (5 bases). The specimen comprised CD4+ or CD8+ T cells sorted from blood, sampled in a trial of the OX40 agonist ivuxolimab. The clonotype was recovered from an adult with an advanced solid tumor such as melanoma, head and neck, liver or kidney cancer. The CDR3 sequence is CASSPRDEQFF. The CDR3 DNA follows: TGTGCCAGCAGCCCCAGGGATGAGCAGTTCTTC. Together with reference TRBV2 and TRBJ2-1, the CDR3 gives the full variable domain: EPEVTQTPSHQVTQMGQEVILRCVPISNHLYFYWYRQILGQKVEFLVSFYNNEISEKSEIFDDQFSVERPDGSNFTLKIRSTKLEDSAMYFCASSPRDEQFFGPGTRLTVL.